Below, one T cell receptor beta chain is given with its context. Its antigen is not identified. These data belong to a study of cytomegalovirus exposure and HLA in healthy donors. Study-wide results and limits: Most observed TCR sequences were rare, whereas some public TCRs were detected in many donors.

The J segment lost 4 bases and the V segment lost 4 bases, leaving 6 bases of the junction unmatched. The CDR3 is 15 amino acids. Per the germline V gene, CDR1 is MGHDK and CDR2 is SYGVNS. Some clones are missing from TCRdb's copy, which holds only in-frame ones; the method was immunoSEQ multiplex PCR. In the table there are about 180,000 clones, less than 85% of which are singletons. The receptor's source is a man aged 18 to 30 in good health and CMV-seropositive. The source material was PBMCs. The chain carries TRBV25-1 and TRBJ2-3; 9 nucleotides align to TRBD1. The CDR3 DNA reads as TGTGCCAGCAGTGCAACAGGGGGCCTCGCAGATACGCAGTATTTT. As protein: CASSATGGLADTQYF.